This TCR beta chain was identified during a study of CD8+ T cells in alopecia areata. Findings of the study overall: TCR sharing across patients was less clear than in mice, possibly HLA-related. Higher clonality and more expanded CD8+ clones appeared in lesional than normal scalp.

Germline CDR1 and CDR2: SQVTM and ANQGSEA. Trimming took off 7 bases at V and 2 bases at J, with 15 bases between the two ends. The CDR3 covers 13 residues. Once RNA had been extracted, it was reverse transcribed into cDNA to act as the sequencing template. Sequencing used immunoSEQ multiplex PCR; TCRdb keeps in-frame clones, though not all of them. This sample has about 200,000 clones, with approximately 60% found just once. In the case of this clone: Its cognate antigen is unknown.

The receptor's source is a human donor in good health. The gene calls are TRBV29-1 and TRBJ2-7; D perhaps matches TRBD1 (6 bases). Sequenced sample: CD8+ T cells sorted from blood. The CDR3 sequence: CSARRGTPYEQYF. The CDR3 bases are TGCAGCGCCAGAAGGGGGACCCCCTACGAGCAGTACTTC.